This TCR beta chain was identified during a study of blood T cell repertoires in COVID-19. About the research overall: The United States, Italy and Spain provided the acute and convalescent COVID-19 samples. PBMCs, B-cell-depleted T cells, or T cells provided the cDNA or gDNA that made up the material.

The CDR3 has 13 amino acids. Germline assignment: CDR1 LNHDA and CDR2 SQIVND (reference sequence). Trimming shortened V by 4 bases and J by 8 bases, and 14 bases separated the two germline ends. Only in-frame clones appear in the TCRdb table, and some are missing; sequencing was by immunoSEQ multiplex PCR. The sample lists about 210,000 clones, approximately 78% occurring once. Across roughly 25 US areas, participants ranged in age from roughly 18 to 89 years. Recovery meant two consecutive negative NP/OP PCR tests, professional clearance, or resolved symptoms. Sequenced material: PBMCs or T cells enriched from blood (not recorded which). This chain connects TRBV19 to TRBJ1-2; a weak D match, TRBD1 (6 bases). This sequence was found in a man aged 40-49 years who had recovered from COVID-19. CDR3 loop: CASSKQGRLGYTF. The CDR3 bases are TGTGCCAGTAGTAAACAGGGTCGACTGGGCTACACCTTC. The whole variable domain, remainder taken from reference TRBV19 and TRBJ1-2, is DGGITQSPKYLFRKEGQNVTLSCEQNLNHDAMYWYRQDPGQGLRLIYYSQIVNDFQKGDIAEGYSVSREKKESFPLTVTSAQKNPTAFYLCASSKQGRLGYTFGSGTRLTVV.